Listed below are T cell receptor beta chains from one sample, sequenced in a study of OX40 agonist ivuxolimab in advanced cancers. Here immunoSEQ multiplex PCR was the method, and the copy in TCRdb shows in-frame clones only, minus some. The repertoire holds about 69,000 clones, with around 90% as singletons. Sample: CD4+ or CD8+ T cells sorted from blood, taken in a trial of the OX40 agonist ivuxolimab. Source of these receptors: an adult with an advanced solid tumor such as melanoma, head and neck, liver or kidney cancer. Both conserved end residues are trimmed from each CDR3. The D gene is left open where the match is weak. Clone size is shown for a subset of rows, as once, few, many or a class of expanded clone.

d_gene: NA
j_gene: TRBJ1-1
v_gene: TRBV19
abundance: NA
CDR3aa: ASRPRQENTEAF

d_gene: NA
j_gene: TRBJ2-5
v_gene: TRBV18
abundance: NA
CDR3aa: ASSPSRDETQY

d_gene: TRBD1
j_gene: TRBJ1-2
v_gene: TRBV7-2
abundance: NA
CDR3aa: ASSLFQTGFGGGYT

d_gene: TRBD2
j_gene: TRBJ2-3
v_gene: TRBV30
abundance: NA
CDR3aa: AWTALPGLAGLGTQY

d_gene: NA
j_gene: TRBJ1-4
v_gene: TRBV11-2
abundance: NA
CDR3aa: ASSLGRGIEKLF

d_gene: NA
j_gene: TRBJ1-3
v_gene: TRBV10-3
abundance: NA
CDR3aa: AISESGFLSGNTIY

d_gene: TRBD2
j_gene: TRBJ2-2
v_gene: TRBV5-1
abundance: few
CDR3aa: ASSLVGGTAVGELF

d_gene: TRBD2
j_gene: TRBJ2-1
v_gene: TRBV10-2
abundance: NA
CDR3aa: ASSEGTSGRNEQF

d_gene: NA
j_gene: TRBJ2-7
v_gene: TRBV30
abundance: NA
CDR3aa: AWSDKSYEQY

d_gene: NA
j_gene: TRBJ1-5
v_gene: TRBV28
abundance: NA
CDR3aa: ASSATLRVQPQH

d_gene: NA
j_gene: TRBJ2-3
v_gene: TRBV10-3
abundance: NA
CDR3aa: AINRGTSTDTQY

d_gene: NA
j_gene: TRBJ2-1
v_gene: TRBV5-6
abundance: medium-sized
CDR3aa: ASSRGYRAYNEQF

d_gene: NA
j_gene: TRBJ1-1
v_gene: TRBV19
abundance: NA
CDR3aa: ASRPRENTEAF

d_gene: NA
j_gene: TRBJ2-5
v_gene: TRBV5-1
abundance: NA
CDR3aa: ASSEGGQETQY

d_gene: NA
j_gene: TRBJ2-7
v_gene: TRBV27
abundance: NA
CDR3aa: ASSLSTGTGHEQY

d_gene: NA
j_gene: TRBJ2-1
v_gene: TRBV30
abundance: NA
CDR3aa: AWSHAYRSSYNEQF

d_gene: TRBD1
j_gene: TRBJ2-7
v_gene: TRBV28
abundance: NA
CDR3aa: ASSLGTAYEQY

d_gene: NA
j_gene: TRBJ2-2
v_gene: TRBV7-6
abundance: NA
CDR3aa: TSSPSPGGLPTGELF

d_gene: NA
j_gene: TRBJ1-5
v_gene: TRBV2
abundance: NA
CDR3aa: ASSDGGNGGQPQH

d_gene: NA
j_gene: TRBJ1-1
v_gene: TRBV16
abundance: once
CDR3aa: ASSRTLVQGAVNTEAF

d_gene: NA
j_gene: TRBJ2-2
v_gene: TRBV6-5
abundance: NA
CDR3aa: ASRGPRGPGELF

d_gene: NA
j_gene: TRBJ1-6
v_gene: TRBV7-2
abundance: NA
CDR3aa: ASSETGNGSPLH

d_gene: NA
j_gene: TRBJ1-1
v_gene: TRBV7-9
abundance: NA
CDR3aa: ASSPPGLAEAF

d_gene: NA
j_gene: TRBJ2-2
v_gene: TRBV2
abundance: NA
CDR3aa: ASTPAHTGELF

d_gene: NA
j_gene: TRBJ2-1
v_gene: TRBV28
abundance: NA
CDR3aa: ASSFGYNEQF

d_gene: NA
j_gene: TRBJ1-5
v_gene: TRBV19
abundance: NA
CDR3aa: ASRTGTGQPQH

d_gene: NA
j_gene: TRBJ1-5
v_gene: TRBV5-1
abundance: NA
CDR3aa: ASSLSGGNQPQH

d_gene: NA
j_gene: TRBJ2-6
v_gene: TRBV5-1
abundance: NA
CDR3aa: ASSSRGGQQGANVLT

d_gene: NA
j_gene: TRBJ2-7
v_gene: TRBV2
abundance: NA
CDR3aa: ASSQGRASFEQY

d_gene: TRBD1
j_gene: TRBJ2-7
v_gene: TRBV27
abundance: NA
CDR3aa: ASSFQRQGAYEQY

d_gene: NA
j_gene: TRBJ1-2
v_gene: TRBV18
abundance: NA
CDR3aa: ASSPQEGAPNYGYT

d_gene: NA
j_gene: TRBJ2-6
v_gene: TRBV7-9
abundance: NA
CDR3aa: ASSSTGQHIPGANVLT

d_gene: NA
j_gene: TRBJ1-5
v_gene: TRBV6-1
abundance: NA
CDR3aa: ASSAGTKKSNQPQH

d_gene: NA
j_gene: TRBJ1-4
v_gene: TRBV25-1
abundance: NA
CDR3aa: ASSDSGFAANEKLF

d_gene: TRBD2
j_gene: TRBJ2-7
v_gene: TRBV5-1
abundance: NA
CDR3aa: ASSLGDYSGEQY

d_gene: NA
j_gene: TRBJ1-1
v_gene: TRBV28
abundance: NA
CDR3aa: ASTRAENTEAF

d_gene: NA
j_gene: TRBJ2-3
v_gene: TRBV5-1
abundance: NA
CDR3aa: ASSLSVPTDTQY

d_gene: NA
j_gene: TRBJ1-3
v_gene: TRBV9
abundance: NA
CDR3aa: ASSVQGLQGNTIY

d_gene: NA
j_gene: TRBJ1-5
v_gene: TRBV5-1
abundance: few
CDR3aa: ASSLDSDQPQH

d_gene: NA
j_gene: TRBJ2-7
v_gene: TRBV7-6
abundance: NA
CDR3aa: ASSRGQGSSEQY

d_gene: NA
j_gene: TRBJ1-2
v_gene: TRBV7-5
abundance: NA
CDR3aa: VRSCTIPNGYT

d_gene: NA
j_gene: TRBJ1-5
v_gene: TRBV6-5
abundance: NA
CDR3aa: ASRRGLQVNQPQH

d_gene: NA
j_gene: TRBJ1-1
v_gene: TRBV14
abundance: NA
CDR3aa: ASSPPGMNTEAF

d_gene: NA
j_gene: TRBJ2-3
v_gene: TRBV19
abundance: NA
CDR3aa: ASSPRGKVADTQY

d_gene: NA
j_gene: TRBJ1-2
v_gene: TRBV4-2
abundance: NA
CDR3aa: ASSLGTGLPYYGYT

d_gene: NA
j_gene: TRBJ2-5
v_gene: TRBV14
abundance: NA
CDR3aa: ASSQDFSATVRAQY

d_gene: TRBD2
j_gene: TRBJ2-4
v_gene: TRBV11-2
abundance: NA
CDR3aa: ASSSGTSGRVGNIQY

d_gene: TRBD1
j_gene: TRBJ1-4
v_gene: TRBV7-2
abundance: NA
CDR3aa: ASSLGDRVNEKLF

d_gene: TRBD1
j_gene: TRBJ2-7
v_gene: TRBV18
abundance: few
CDR3aa: ASSPSGGTGTYEQY

d_gene: TRBD2
j_gene: TRBJ2-3
v_gene: TRBV30
abundance: NA
CDR3aa: AWSEGGSGLDTQY

d_gene: NA
j_gene: TRBJ1-4
v_gene: TRBV5-1
abundance: NA
CDR3aa: ASSLEGTEKLF

d_gene: NA
j_gene: TRBJ1-6
v_gene: TRBV9
abundance: once
CDR3aa: ASSVAVNSPLH

d_gene: NA
j_gene: TRBJ1-3
v_gene: TRBV28
abundance: NA
CDR3aa: ASNERQSGNTIY

d_gene: TRBD1
j_gene: TRBJ2-1
v_gene: TRBV10-1
abundance: NA
CDR3aa: ASGTGPYNEQF

d_gene: NA
j_gene: NA
v_gene: TRBV19
abundance: NA
CDR3aa: ASSIDRPLIRWDEQY

d_gene: TRBD1
j_gene: TRBJ2-2
v_gene: TRBV5-1
abundance: NA
CDR3aa: ASSLYDTGDELF

d_gene: NA
j_gene: TRBJ1-1
v_gene: TRBV4-1
abundance: NA
CDR3aa: ASSQRMGRKNTEAF

d_gene: NA
j_gene: TRBJ2-5
v_gene: TRBV28
abundance: NA
CDR3aa: ASSLTTLQETQY

d_gene: TRBD1
j_gene: TRBJ2-2
v_gene: TRBV28
abundance: NA
CDR3aa: ASSQTGQLNTGELF